The next 5 T cell receptor beta chains were all read from a single sample in a study of cytomegalovirus exposure and HLA in healthy donors. Profiling relied on immunoSEQ multiplex PCR, and the TCRdb table lists in-frame clones only, not all of them. The table has over 200,000 clones, around 78% seen once. The specimen was PBMCs. These receptors came from a woman under 30 in good health and CMV-seronegative.

The gene calls are TRBV18 and TRBJ1-2; D is uncertain. The CDR3 runs 14 residues. The V end lost 1 base, the J end lost 5 bases, and 11 bases lay between the germline ends. CDR1 and CDR2 from the germline V gene are KGHSH and LQKENI. This chain's CDR3 is CASSPRQPRYGYTF. In DNA form, the CDR3 reads TGTGCCAGCTCACCACGGCAGCCTCGGTATGGCTACACCTTC.

In its sample, this clone was seen a few times. The CDR3 loop is CASSLNRGSYNEQFF. In nucleotides, the CDR3 is TGTGCCAGCAGCTTAAACCGGGGCTCCTACAATGAGCAGTTCTTC. V gene TRBV7-8 combines with J gene TRBJ2-1, with TRBD2 as a possible D gene (5 bases). V lost 2 bases, J lost 0 bases, and 8 bases lay in between. Looked up from germline, CDR1 is SGHVS and CDR2 is FQNEAQ. The CDR3 contains 15 residues.

The chain is built from TRBV11-1 and TRBJ2-7; D gene ambiguous. V was clipped by 3 bases and J by 3 bases, with 6 bases between them. The CDR3 spans 12 residues. Per the germline V gene, CDR1 is SGHAT and CDR2 is FQDESV (reference sequence). The CDR3 bases are TGTGCCAGCAGCTTTTCCGACTACGAGCAGTACTTC. It codes for CASSFSDYEQYF.

In DNA, the CDR3 is TGTGCCAGCCGTCCCGACAGGGTACTTTCACCCCTCCACTTT. This codes for CASRPDRVLSPLHF. The chain joins TRBV6-6 to TRBJ1-6, with 7 bases matching TRBD1. This CDR3 spans 14 amino acids. The trim removed 8 bases at V and 9 bases at J, leaving 10 bases unmatched. Germline CDR1 and CDR2: MNHNY and SVGAGI (reference sequence).

The chain employs TRBV10-3 and TRBJ1-5; D is unresolved. The CDR3 has 13 amino acids. Germline V gene data show CDR1 as ENHRY and CDR2 as SYGVKD. V was trimmed by 6 bases and J by 3 bases, leaving 9 bases between them. CDR3 DNA sequence: TGTGCCATCAGGAAAGATTTCAATCAGCCCCAGCATTTT. It encodes CAIRKDFNQPQHF.